The 25 T cell receptor beta chains below all came from one sample that was sequenced in a study of blood T cell repertoires in COVID-19. The table came from immunoSEQ multiplex PCR; TCRdb's copy has only in-frame clones and leaves some out. The table has about 100,000 clones, about four fifths seen once. The sequenced sample was peripheral blood. These receptors were taken from a woman at least 80 years old with active or convalescent COVID-19.

The sample holds a few counts of this clone. The chain joins TRBV11-2 to TRBJ2-7; 11 bases are shared with TRBD2. The CDR3 has 14 residues. CDR1 and CDR2 (germline): SGHAT, FQNNGV. Trimming at V came to 5 bases and at J to 6 bases, leaving 6 bases not matched to a gene. The CDR3 DNA reads as TGTGCCAGCAGCCCCAGCGGGACTAGCGGCGAGCAGTACTTC. It encodes CASSPSGTSGEQYF.

This chain uses TRBV7-2 with TRBJ1-2; TRBD1 matches 7 bases. V lost 5 bases and J lost 7; bases outside the gene matches: 7. The CDR3 extends over 13 amino acids. CDR1 and CDR2 from the germline V gene are SGHTA and FQGNSA. The CDR3 coding sequence is TGTGCCAGCAGCCAGCAGGGGGGATTTGGCTACACCTTC. Amino acids: CASSQQGGFGYTF.

The chain joins TRBV5-1 to TRBJ1-1; possibly TRBD1 for D (6 bases). The CDR3 totals 16 residues. Trimming stripped 4 bases from V and 0 bases from J, with 16 bases between. From germline, CDR1 is SGHRS and CDR2 YFSETQ. CDR3 bases: TGCGCCAGCAGCAGAGGATGGGGGCTGGTGAACACTGAAGCTTTCTTT. Translated: CASSRGWGLVNTEAFF.

The sample holds one count of this clone. The rearrangement links TRBV6-6 to TRBJ2-1, with 10 bases identical to TRBD2. The CDR3 is 12 residues long. The junction had 0 bases not matched to a gene; V was cut back by 8 bases and J by 5 bases. Germline CDR1 is MNHNY and CDR2 is SVGAGI (reference sequence). The CDR3 nucleotides are TGTGCCAGCGGACTAGCGGACAATGAGCAGTTCTTC. Protein product: CASGLADNEQFF.

Only one count was recorded for this clone. The chain links TRBV19 to TRBJ2-7; D might be TRBD2 (6 bases). V gave up 6 bases and J gave up 3 bases, with 24 bases separating them. The CDR3 runs to 17 residues. From germline, CDR1 is LNHDA and CDR2 SQIVND (reference sequence). CDR3 residues: CASSLTWRGNGVYEQYF. The CDR3 DNA reads as TGTGCCAGTAGCCTCACCTGGAGGGGAAACGGGGTCTACGAGCAGTACTTC.

The chain recombines TRBV6-1 with TRBJ2-1; TRBD2 aligns across 7 bases. CDR3 length: 16 residues. Per germline, CDR1 MNHNS and CDR2 SASEGT. J was trimmed by 10 bases and V by 0 bases; bases with no gene match: 12. In DNA, the CDR3 is TGTGCCAGCAGTGAAGCTGGGGGAGGGCCGGGAGGCGAGCAGTTCTTC. As protein: CASSEAGGGPGGEQFF.

The V and J genes are TRBV6-5 and TRBJ1-5; 8 nucleotides agree with TRBD1. V lost 7 bases and J lost 0; bases outside the gene matches: 5. Germline V gene data show CDR1 as MNHEY and CDR2 as SVGAGI. The CDR3 is made up of 15 amino acids. For the CDR3, the DNA is TGTGCCAGCACTCCAGGGGGCCTTAGCAATCAGCCCCAGCATTTT. Protein product: CASTPGGLSNQPQHF.

The chain is built from TRBV5-1 and TRBJ2-3, with TRBD2 matching over 11 bases. This CDR3 is built from 20 residues. Germline-derived CDR1 and CDR2 are SGHRS and YFSETQ. Trimming cost V 0 bases and J 0 bases; bases outside gene matches: 12. CDR3 residues: CASSLEGHIAGGISTDTQYF. In DNA, the CDR3 is TGCGCCAGCAGCTTGGAGGGCCATATAGCGGGAGGGATTAGCACAGATACGCAGTATTTT.

V usage is TRBV2 and J usage is TRBJ2-5; possibly TRBD1 for D (5 bases). The CDR3 runs to 13 residues. V was trimmed by 9 bases and J by 1 base, leaving 12 bases between them. CDR1 is SNHLY, CDR2 FYNNEI, per germline. CDR3 DNA sequence: TGTGCCAGTGCGCCCAGGGCCCAAGAGACCCAGTACTTC. It encodes CASAPRAQETQYF.

The chain links TRBV7-2 to TRBJ2-7; 12 bases align to TRBD2. Germline trimming cut 2 bases from V and 6 bases from J; bases unmatched to any gene: 5. There are 15 residues in the CDR3. The germline gives CDR1 SGHTA, CDR2 FQGNSA. The CDR3 DNA is TGTGCCAGCAGCTTACGGACTAGCGGGATGGTCGAGCAGTACTTC. Protein sequence: CASSLRTSGMVEQYF.

V gene TRBV6-1 combines with J gene TRBJ1-2, with no clear D. Between the trimmed V and J ends, which lost 2 bases and 7 bases, there was a span of 11 bases. CDR3 size: 13 residues. Per the germline V gene, CDR1 is MNHNS and CDR2 is SASEGT. CDR3 DNA: TGTGCCAGCAGTGAATATCAGGTCTCTGGCTACACCTTC. Residues: CASSEYQVSGYTF.

The chain is built from TRBV14 and TRBJ1-5; D is unclear. CDR3 length: 14 residues. The germline V gene encodes CDR1 SGHDN and CDR2 FVKESK. The V end was cut by 4 bases, the J end by 1 base, with 8 bases between. In DNA form, the CDR3 reads TGTGCCAGCAGCCGCACGGGGAGCAATCAGCCCCAGCATTTT. Residues: CASSRTGSNQPQHF.

The chain joins TRBV28 to TRBJ2-5; TRBD2 might be the D (5 bases). Germline V gene sequence: CDR1 MDHEN, CDR2 SYDVKM. Trimming shortened V by 7 bases and J by 4 bases, and 13 bases separated the two germline ends. The CDR3 runs 13 residues. The chain's CDR3 is CASTARGGETQYF. The CDR3 DNA reads TGTGCCAGCACCGCCCGGGGTGGAGAGACCCAGTACTTC.

This chain uses TRBV10-1 with TRBJ1-3; D unclear. V was cut by 2 bases and J by 0 bases, with 8 bases left in between. Germline CDR1 is WNHNN and CDR2 is SYGVQD (reference sequence). CDR3 length: 15 residues. DNA for the CDR3: TGCGCCAGCAGTGAGGCCGGGGTCTCTGGAAACACCATATATTTT. This gives the protein CASSEAGVSGNTIYF.

The rearrangement links TRBV18 to TRBJ2-7, with 8 bases matching TRBD1. From germline, CDR1 is KGHSH and CDR2 LQKENI. V gave up 5 bases and J gave up 4 bases; unmatched junction bases: 10. The CDR3 extends over 15 amino acids. The CDR3 region is CASSSRQGRSYEQYF. The CDR3 DNA reads as TGTGCCAGCTCATCCAGACAGGGGAGGTCGTACGAGCAGTACTTC.

CDR3 sequence (DNA): TGTGCCAGCAGAGGGCAGGGCCTCTATAATTCACCCCTCCACTTT. Translation: CASRGQGLYNSPLHF. The genes are TRBV27 and TRBJ1-6; weak D call: TRBD1 (5 bases). V was pared by 6 bases and J by 3 bases, with 12 bases between. Germline assignment: CDR1 MNHEY and CDR2 SMNVEV (reference sequence). There are 15 residues in the CDR3.

The chain uses TRBV18 and TRBJ2-3; 7 bases agree with TRBD2. There are 14 residues in the CDR3. Trimming took 3 bases from V and 5 from J; bases not matched to a gene: 5. Germline loops: CDR1 KGHSH, CDR2 LQKENI. CDR3 amino acids: CASSPSREQDTQYF. In nucleotides, the CDR3 is TGTGCCAGCTCACCGTCGCGGGAGCAAGATACGCAGTATTTT.

This clone came up once. The V gene is TRBV24-1, the J gene TRBJ2-2; the match to TRBD1 covers 11 bases. The CDR3 spans 18 residues. Germline trimming cut 2 bases from V and 0 bases from J; bases unmatched to any gene: 4. Germline V gene lookup returns CDR1 KGHDR and CDR2 SFDVKD. In DNA, the CDR3 is TGTGCCACCAGTGATTGGGACAGGGGGACAGCGAACACCGGGGAGCTGTTTTTT. It encodes CATSDWDRGTANTGELFF.

The chain has TRBV4-3 and TRBJ2-2; 8 bases match TRBD2. This CDR3 is built from 14 residues. Germline CDR1 is LGHNA and CDR2 is YSLEER. Trimming at V came to 6 bases and at J to 8 bases, leaving 8 bases not matched to a gene. CDR3 residues: CASRSAGGSGELFF. CDR3 sequence (DNA): TGCGCCAGCAGGTCGGCGGGAGGCTCAGGGGAGCTGTTTTTT.

V is TRBV28 and J is TRBJ2-1, with TRBD2 identical over 9 bases. V shed 2 bases and J 0 bases; nucleotides not matched to a gene: 5. The CDR3 has 17 residues. Germline CDR1 is MDHEN and CDR2 is SYDVKM. Here the CDR3 DNA reads TGTGCCAGCAGTTTAGTTGCGGGAGGGGGCTCCTACAATGAGCAGTTCTTC. It specifies CASSLVAGGGSYNEQFF.

CDR3 sequence (DNA): TGTGCCAGTGGAGGGGACAGGGGGAACACTGAAGCTTTCTTT. Amino acid sequence: CASGGDRGNTEAFF. This chain joins TRBV19 and TRBJ1-1; TRBD1 aligns across 10 bases. V lost 8 bases to trimming and J lost 1 base; unmatched junction nucleotides: 4. This CDR3 is 14 amino acids long. Germline V gives CDR1 LNHDA, CDR2 SQIVND (reference sequence).

The rearrangement links TRBV29-1 to TRBJ2-5; a weak D match, TRBD1 (6 bases). The CDR3 contains 12 residues. Germline V CDR1 and CDR2: SQVTM, ANQGSEA. V lost 5 bases and J lost 9, with 16 bases in between. CDR3 protein: CSVSRDTGAQYF. The CDR3 region has the DNA TGCAGCGTTTCCCGGGACACTGGGGCCCAGTACTTC.

The rearrangement links TRBV9 to TRBJ2-3, with D possibly TRBD1 on 5 matching bases. The V end was cut by 4 bases, the J end by 14 bases, with 20 bases between. This CDR3 contains 13 residues. Germline-derived CDR1 and CDR2 are SGDLS and YYNGEE. The CDR3 DNA is TGTGCCAGCAGCCCCACCGTAGGGGCCCTTCGGTATTTT. Amino acids: CASSPTVGALRYF.

The chain couples TRBV6-2 or TRBV6-3 to TRBJ2-1; TRBD2 matches at 7 bases. Germline V lookup: CDR1 MNHEY, CDR2 SVGEGT. J gave up 15 bases and V 6 bases, and 17 bases lay outside the gene matches. The CDR3 totals 14 residues. Here the CDR3 DNA reads TGTGCCAGCAGCACGCGGGAGCGGGGAAGGAGGCCGTTCTTC. The encoded protein is CASSTRERGRRPFF.

This clone was observed a few times. The chain recombines TRBV3-1 (or the pseudogene TRBV3-2) with TRBJ2-2; possibly TRBD1 for D (6 bases). Deletions cut 4 bases from V and 4 bases from J, with 16 bases between. CDR1 and CDR2 (germline): LGHDT, YNNKEL (reference sequence). CDR3 length equals 16 residues. In nucleotides, the CDR3 is TGTGCCAGCAGCCTTGGGACACCGACCCTCACCGGGGAGCTGTTTTTT. This sequence encodes CASSLGTPTLTGELFF.